The 23 T cell receptor beta chains presented below share a single source sample, sequenced in a study of blood T cell repertoires in COVID-19. The table came from immunoSEQ multiplex PCR; TCRdb's copy has only in-frame clones and leaves some out. The table includes roughly 120,000 clones, approximately 89% detected once. The sequenced sample consisted of peripheral blood. Receptors were obtained from a middle-aged man with acute or convalescent COVID-19.

The V call is TRBV6-5, the J call TRBJ1-2, with D perhaps TRBD1 (6 bases). The germline V and J ends were trimmed by 5 bases and 3 bases, with 13 bases remaining between them. This CDR3 has 14 residues. CDR1 MNHEY and CDR2 SVGAGI come from the germline V gene. CDR3 nucleotides: TGTGCCAGCAGTCTCCGACAGGCTGACTATGGCTACACCTTC. Its translation is CASSLRQADYGYTF.

The J gene is TRBJ2-3, the V gene TRBV11-3; D perhaps matches TRBD1 (5 bases). Germline CDR1 reads SGHNT; CDR2 reads YENEEA. The V end was cut by 4 bases, the J end by 2 bases, with 10 bases between. The CDR3 has 14 amino acids. The DNA for the CDR3 is TGTGCCAGCAGCTCTCAGGGATACACAGATACGCAGTATTTT. Translated, it gives CASSSQGYTDTQYF.

The CDR3 region is CASSTTKAGGNEQFF. The DNA of the CDR3 is TGTGCCAGTAGTACGACGAAAGCGGGTGGGAATGAGCAGTTCTTC. The chain carries TRBV19 and TRBJ2-1; perhaps TRBD2 as D (6 bases). V lost 4 bases to trimming and J lost 7 bases, with 17 bases between them. Germline V lookup: CDR1 LNHDA, CDR2 SQIVND (reference sequence). The CDR3 sequence is 15 residues long.

This chain uses TRBV6-5 with TRBJ1-3; 9 bases fit TRBD1. J lost 4 bases, V lost 11 bases, and 9 bases had no gene match. From germline, CDR1 is MNHEY and CDR2 SVGAGI. This CDR3 has 14 amino acids. CDR3 protein: CAARTGGVGNTIYF. CDR3 sequence (DNA): TGTGCCGCTCGAACAGGGGGCGTAGGAAACACCATATATTTT.

The J gene is TRBJ1-2, the V gene TRBV5-5, with TRBD1 as a possible D gene (5 bases). This CDR3 comprises 14 residues. In germline, CDR1 is SGHKS, CDR2 YYEKEE (reference sequence). Trimming pared 6 bases from V and 4 bases from J, leaving 16 bases between. In DNA form, the CDR3 reads TGTGCCAGCACCTCGGGGGTAGGTGGCTATGGCTACACCTTC. This encodes CASTSGVGGYGYTF.

V and J are TRBV6-6 and TRBJ1-2, with D perhaps TRBD1 (6 bases). This CDR3 is 14 amino acids long. Looked up from germline, CDR1 is MNHNY and CDR2 is SVGAGI (reference sequence). Between the trimmed V and J ends, which lost 7 bases and 2 bases, there was a span of 14 bases. This chain's CDR3 is CASILATGNYGYTF. The CDR3 DNA reads as TGTGCCAGCATACTCGCGACAGGCAACTATGGCTACACCTTC.

The chain has TRBV27 and TRBJ2-1; 8 bases line up with TRBD2. The trim removed 5 bases at V and 8 bases at J, leaving 23 bases unmatched. This CDR3 comprises 19 residues. Looked up from germline, CDR1 is MNHEY and CDR2 is SMNVEV (reference sequence). Here the CDR3 DNA reads TGTGCCAGCAGTCTCAGACCACGGGGACTAGACGGGGAAGTGTATGAGCAGTTCTTC. Amino acid sequence: CASSLRPRGLDGEVYEQFF.

This clone was recorded a few times. J is TRBJ2-7 and V is TRBV6-1; tentatively, D is TRBD2 (6 bases). The germline gives CDR1 MNHNS, CDR2 SASEGT. The CDR3 sequence is 15 residues long. V was trimmed by 1 base and J by 1 base, leaving 11 bases between them. CDR3 bases: TGTGCCAGCAGTGAAGTTCGGGAGACATCCTACGAGCAGTACTTC. Amino acids: CASSEVRETSYEQYF.

This clone was recorded once. The V gene is TRBV4-2, the J gene TRBJ2-2; 12 bases are shared with TRBD2. There are 18 residues in the CDR3. Germline V gives CDR1 LGHNA, CDR2 YNFKEQ. The trim removed 1 base at V and 0 bases at J, leaving 3 bases unmatched. CDR3 residues: CASSQGLAGATNTGELFF. CDR3 DNA: TGTGCCAGCAGCCAAGGACTAGCGGGGGCGACGAACACCGGGGAGCTGTTTTTT.

The CDR3 here is CASSQEDRGGETQYF. CDR3 nucleotides: TGTGCCAGCAGCCAAGAGGACCGCGGGGGGGAGACCCAGTACTTC. This chain connects TRBV4-2 to TRBJ2-5, with 8 bases lining up with TRBD2. The CDR3 is 15 residues long. With V trimmed by 0 bases and J by 5 bases, 5 bases remained unmatched. Germline CDR1 reads LGHNA; CDR2 reads YNFKEQ.

This chain uses TRBV4-1 with TRBJ2-3, with 8 bases that match TRBD2. V was pared by 3 bases and J by 1 base, with 12 bases of the junction left unmatched. Germline CDR1 and CDR2: MGHRA and YSYEKL. The CDR3 loop spans 18 amino acids. This CDR3 reads CASSQGRGSGGRTDTQYF. CDR3 coding DNA: TGCGCCAGCAGCCAGGGCCGGGGGAGCGGGGGCCGCACAGATACGCAGTATTTT.

This chain joins TRBV5-1 and TRBJ2-1, with 7 bases lining up with TRBD1. Trimming cost V 1 base and J 6 bases; bases outside gene matches: 7. From germline, CDR1 is SGHRS and CDR2 YFSETQ. This CDR3 spans 15 amino acids. The CDR3 region is CASSLNGQVGNEQFF. The CDR3, as DNA: TGCGCCAGCAGCTTGAATGGACAGGTAGGCAATGAGCAGTTCTTC.

The V gene is TRBV21-1, the J gene TRBJ2-1; TRBD2, as called in the table, went unchecked against the DNA. TRBV21-1 is shown as a pseudogene. The CDR3 is 16 amino acids. The CDR3 bases are TGTGCCAGCAGCAGCTTTAGCGGGAGCTCCTACAATGAGCAGTTCTTC. Translation gives CASSSFSGSSYNEQFF.

V is TRBV6-5 and J is TRBJ2-7; no definite D call. The CDR3 totals 12 residues. CDR1 and CDR2 (germline): MNHEY, SVGAGI. V was shortened by 6 bases and J by 4 bases, with 10 bases between the two germline ends. The CDR3 DNA reads TGTGCCAGCAGGAGTGTTGGTTACGAGCAGTACTTC. It codes for CASRSVGYEQYF.

The chain links TRBV12-1 to TRBJ2-7; the table's D call, TRBD2, was not checked against the DNA. TRBV12-1 is designated a pseudogene. The CDR3 runs 13 residues. Here the CDR3 reads CASSFYEGYEQYF. The CDR3 region has the DNA TGTGCCAGCAGCTTTTATGAGGGCTACGAGCAGTACTTC.

V gene TRBV30 combines with J gene TRBJ2-7; a possible D gene is TRBD2 (6 bases). Germline V lookup: CDR1 GTSNPN, CDR2 SVGIG (reference sequence). CDR3 length equals 15 residues. Deletions cut 0 bases from V and 4 bases from J, with 16 bases between. CDR3 region: CAWSVPDRENYEQYF. The CDR3 region has the DNA TGTGCCTGGAGTGTACCTGACCGGGAGAATTACGAGCAGTACTTC.

The genes are TRBV5-1 and TRBJ2-3; tentatively, D is TRBD2 (5 bases). CDR1 and CDR2 from the germline V gene are SGHRS and YFSETQ. This CDR3 is built from 14 residues. Trimming cost V 4 bases and J 11 bases, with 20 bases left between them. The CDR3 DNA is TGCGCCAGCAGCAGAACCCCGACTAATCGGGAGCAGTATTTT. It translates to CASSRTPTNREQYF.

The chain is built from TRBV30 and TRBJ1-3; no definite D call. This CDR3 is built from 11 residues. Between the trimmed V and J ends, which lost 3 bases and 7 bases, there was a span of 7 bases. CDR1 and CDR2 (germline): GTSNPN, SVGIG (reference sequence). CDR3: CAWRRGNTIYF. The CDR3 DNA reads as TGTGCCTGGAGACGAGGGAACACCATATATTTT.

The V gene is TRBV11-3, the J gene TRBJ2-2; 7 bases are a match to TRBD2. V shed 5 bases, J shed 4 bases, and the junction held 7 bases outside the gene matches. The CDR3 runs 15 residues. In germline, CDR1 is SGHNT, CDR2 YENEEA. In DNA form, the CDR3 reads TGTGCCAGCAGCCCATCAACGGGGGGCACCGGGGAGCTGTTTTTT. Translated: CASSPSTGGTGELFF.

This clone is a singleton in its sample. A read error is likely, as this CDR3 ends without the conserved phenylalanine or tryptophan. CDR3 amino acids: CASSPPTGSGYTL. The DNA of the CDR3 is TGTGCCAGCAGTCCCCCGACAGGGAGTGGCTACACCCTC. This chain joins TRBV6-5 and TRBJ1-2; 7 nucleotides line up with TRBD1. There are 13 residues in the CDR3. CDR1 MNHEY and CDR2 SVGAGI come from the germline V gene. Germline trimming cut 5 bases from V and 7 bases from J; bases unmatched to any gene: 7.

The J gene is TRBJ2-3, the V gene TRBV19; 12 bases align to TRBD1. The germline V gene has CDR1 LNHDA and CDR2 SQIVND (reference sequence). The CDR3 has 18 residues. V dropped 3 bases and J dropped 2; count of bases not matched to a gene: 9. In DNA, the CDR3 is TGTGCCAGTAGTATCTACATGGGACAGGGGGCTATCACAGATACGCAGTATTTT. It specifies CASSIYMGQGAITDTQYF.

V usage is TRBV5-8 and J usage is TRBJ2-1, with 9 bases that match TRBD1. Looked up from germline, CDR1 is SGHTS and CDR2 is YDEGEE. The CDR3 spans 15 residues. With 4 bases clipped from V and 4 bases from J, the junction kept 6 bases outside the gene matches. The CDR3 protein is CASSPGTGLYNEQFF. The CDR3 DNA reads TGTGCCAGCAGCCCCGGGACAGGGCTTTACAATGAGCAGTTCTTC.

A few counts support this clone. The CDR3 region has the DNA TGTGCCAGCAGCCAAGAACCCCACAGGGCGACTTACGAGCAGTACTTC. Encoded protein: CASSQEPHRATYEQYF. The chain carries TRBV3-1 (or the pseudogene TRBV3-2) and TRBJ2-7, with a tentative D call TRBD1 (6 bases). This CDR3 region has 16 residues. Germline V gives CDR1 LGHDT, CDR2 YNNKEL (reference sequence). V lost 0 bases and J 4 bases, leaving 16 bases between the germline ends.